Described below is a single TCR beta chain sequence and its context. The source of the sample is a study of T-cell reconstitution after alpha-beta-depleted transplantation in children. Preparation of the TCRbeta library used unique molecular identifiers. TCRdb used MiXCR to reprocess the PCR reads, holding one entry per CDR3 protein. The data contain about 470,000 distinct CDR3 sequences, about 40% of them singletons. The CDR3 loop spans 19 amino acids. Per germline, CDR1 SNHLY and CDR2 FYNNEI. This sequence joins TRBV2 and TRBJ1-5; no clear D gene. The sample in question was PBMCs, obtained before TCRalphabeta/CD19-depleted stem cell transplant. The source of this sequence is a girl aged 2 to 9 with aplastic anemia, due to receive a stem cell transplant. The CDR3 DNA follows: TGTACCTTCTGCCCCCTCCGGGGAGGGCTATTAGGGAGCAATCAGCCCCAGCATTTT. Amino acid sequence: CTFCPLRGGLLGSNQPQHF. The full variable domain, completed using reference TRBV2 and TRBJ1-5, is EPEVTQTPSHQVTQMGQEVILRCVPISNHLYFYWYRQILGQKVEFLVSFYNNEISEKSEIFDDQFSVERPDGSNFTLKIRSTKLEDSAMYFCTFCPLRGGLLGSNQPQHFGDGTRLSIL.